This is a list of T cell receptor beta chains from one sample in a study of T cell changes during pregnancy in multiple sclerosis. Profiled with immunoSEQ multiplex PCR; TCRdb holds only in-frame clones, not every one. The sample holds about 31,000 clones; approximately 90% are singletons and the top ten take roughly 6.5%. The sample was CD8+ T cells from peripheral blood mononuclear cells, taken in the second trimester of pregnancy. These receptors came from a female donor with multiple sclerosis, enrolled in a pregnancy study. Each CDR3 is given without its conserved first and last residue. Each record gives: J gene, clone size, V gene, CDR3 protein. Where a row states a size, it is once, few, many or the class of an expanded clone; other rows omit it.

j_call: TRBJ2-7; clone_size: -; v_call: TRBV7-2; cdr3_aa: ASSSGTGTYEQY
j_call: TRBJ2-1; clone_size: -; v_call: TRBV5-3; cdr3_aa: ARSSTRLAGNNEQF
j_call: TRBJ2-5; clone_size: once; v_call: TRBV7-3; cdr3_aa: ASSLIGSQETQY
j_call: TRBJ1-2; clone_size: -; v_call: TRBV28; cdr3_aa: ASSHGPGRGYT
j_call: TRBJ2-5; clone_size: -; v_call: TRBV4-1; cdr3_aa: ASSQGGRVHQETQY
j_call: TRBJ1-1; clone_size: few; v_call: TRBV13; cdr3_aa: ASSLSGTEAF
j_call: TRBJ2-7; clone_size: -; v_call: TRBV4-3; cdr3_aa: ASSQSFSPTKQY
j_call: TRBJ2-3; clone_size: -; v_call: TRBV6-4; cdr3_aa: ASSETSGRSDTQY
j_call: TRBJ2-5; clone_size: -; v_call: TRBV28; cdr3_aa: ASRKDRGIQETQY
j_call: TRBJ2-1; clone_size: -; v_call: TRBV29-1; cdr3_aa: SVEEVEREPIEQF
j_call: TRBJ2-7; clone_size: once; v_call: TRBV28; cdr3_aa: ASRHDYGADEQY
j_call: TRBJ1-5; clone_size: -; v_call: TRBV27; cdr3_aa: ASSSAGGPQH
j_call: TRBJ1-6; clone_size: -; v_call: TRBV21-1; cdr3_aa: ASSKERTLGSPLH
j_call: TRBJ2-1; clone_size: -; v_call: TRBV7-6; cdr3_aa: ASSLAPSGSSYNEQF
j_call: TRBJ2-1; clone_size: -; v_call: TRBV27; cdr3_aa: ASSTRLDNEQF
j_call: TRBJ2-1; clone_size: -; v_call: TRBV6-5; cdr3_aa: ASSPNSINEQF
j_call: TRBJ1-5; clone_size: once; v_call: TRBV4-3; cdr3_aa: ASSQDSYQPQH
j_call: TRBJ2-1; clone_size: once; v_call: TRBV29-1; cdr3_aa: SVEDGASNEQF
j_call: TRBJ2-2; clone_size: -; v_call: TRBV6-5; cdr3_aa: ASSYPAGELF
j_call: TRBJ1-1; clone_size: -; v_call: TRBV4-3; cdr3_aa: ASSQDAGNEAF
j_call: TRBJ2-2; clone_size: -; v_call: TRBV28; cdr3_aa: ASTAGTGLTGELF
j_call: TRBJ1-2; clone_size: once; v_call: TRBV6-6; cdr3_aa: ASILAGQGNYGYT
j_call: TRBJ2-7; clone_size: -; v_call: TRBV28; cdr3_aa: ASRDRGSYEQY
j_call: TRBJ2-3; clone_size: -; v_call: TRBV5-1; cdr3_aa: ASSLGGGRSTDTQY
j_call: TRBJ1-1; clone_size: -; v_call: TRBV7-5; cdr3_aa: ARSFLQGAGMNTEAF
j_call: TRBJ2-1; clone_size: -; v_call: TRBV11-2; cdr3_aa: ASSLVAKYNEQF
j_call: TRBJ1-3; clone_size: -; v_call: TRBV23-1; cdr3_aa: ASNHRARHRGHGNTIY
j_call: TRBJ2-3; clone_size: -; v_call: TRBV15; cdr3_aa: ATSRELWSGTDTQY
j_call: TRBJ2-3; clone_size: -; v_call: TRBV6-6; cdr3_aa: ASSYLGAKDTQY
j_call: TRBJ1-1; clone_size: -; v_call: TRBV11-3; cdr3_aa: ASKQPGNTEAF
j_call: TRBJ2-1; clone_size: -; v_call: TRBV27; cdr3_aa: ASGLTSGSFNEQF
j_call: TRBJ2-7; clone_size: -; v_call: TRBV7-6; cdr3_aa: ASSPPQGSYEQY
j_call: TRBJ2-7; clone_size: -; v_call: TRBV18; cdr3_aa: ASSRTGLSGEQY
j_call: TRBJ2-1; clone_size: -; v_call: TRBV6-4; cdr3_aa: ASSDSAGGPTNEQF
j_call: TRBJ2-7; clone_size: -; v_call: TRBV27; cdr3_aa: ASSLRDSNSYEQY
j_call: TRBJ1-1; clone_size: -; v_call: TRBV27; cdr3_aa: ASSPYRDSMNTEAF
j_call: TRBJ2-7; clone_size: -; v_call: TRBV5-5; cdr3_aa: ASSLWSGTVEQY
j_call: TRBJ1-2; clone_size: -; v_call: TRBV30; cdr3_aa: AWKTGYGYT
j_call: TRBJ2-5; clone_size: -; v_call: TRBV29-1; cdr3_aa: SVELASGETQY
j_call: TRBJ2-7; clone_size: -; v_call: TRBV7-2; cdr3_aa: ASSSGTPSSYEQY
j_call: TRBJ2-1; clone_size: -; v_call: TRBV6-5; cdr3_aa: ASSYTGGNEQF
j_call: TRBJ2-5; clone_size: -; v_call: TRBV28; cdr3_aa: ASSLSASGKETQY
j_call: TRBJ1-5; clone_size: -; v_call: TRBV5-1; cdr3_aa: ASILGHISYSNQPQH
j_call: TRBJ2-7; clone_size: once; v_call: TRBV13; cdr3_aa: ASSLGAGGSYEQY
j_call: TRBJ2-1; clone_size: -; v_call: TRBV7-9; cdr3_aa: ASSTLAGPSYNEQF
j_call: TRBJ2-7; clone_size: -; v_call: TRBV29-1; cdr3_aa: SAHGQGGNEQY
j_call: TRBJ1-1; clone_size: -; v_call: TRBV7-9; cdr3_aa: ASTPPGDTEAF
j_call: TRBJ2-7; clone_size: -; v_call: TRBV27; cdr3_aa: ASSFASRYEQY
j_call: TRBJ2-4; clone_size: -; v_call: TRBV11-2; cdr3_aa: ASSPQGQLLTKNIQY
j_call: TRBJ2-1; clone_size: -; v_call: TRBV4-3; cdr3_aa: ASSQDWFQREGFEQF
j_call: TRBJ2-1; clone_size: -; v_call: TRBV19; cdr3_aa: ASKGTSGDYNEQF
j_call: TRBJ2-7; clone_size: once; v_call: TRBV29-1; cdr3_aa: SASAREGEQY
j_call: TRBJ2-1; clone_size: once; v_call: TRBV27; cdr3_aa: ASSLAGGPLNEQF
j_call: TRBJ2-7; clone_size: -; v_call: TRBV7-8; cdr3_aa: ASSLASGRGYEQY
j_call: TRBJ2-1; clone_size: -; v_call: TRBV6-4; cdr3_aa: ASSDSTSGYNEQF